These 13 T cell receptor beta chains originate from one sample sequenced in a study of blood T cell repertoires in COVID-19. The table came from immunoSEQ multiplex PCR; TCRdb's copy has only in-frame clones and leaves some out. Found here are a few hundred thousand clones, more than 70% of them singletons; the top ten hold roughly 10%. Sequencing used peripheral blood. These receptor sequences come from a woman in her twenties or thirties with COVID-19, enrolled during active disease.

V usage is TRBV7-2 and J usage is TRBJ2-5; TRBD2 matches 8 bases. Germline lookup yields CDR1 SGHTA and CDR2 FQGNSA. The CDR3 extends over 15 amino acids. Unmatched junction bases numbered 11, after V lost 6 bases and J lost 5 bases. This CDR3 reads CASSSSGSRRETQYF. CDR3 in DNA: TGTGCCAGCAGTTCGAGCGGGAGCCGAAGGGAGACCCAGTACTTC.

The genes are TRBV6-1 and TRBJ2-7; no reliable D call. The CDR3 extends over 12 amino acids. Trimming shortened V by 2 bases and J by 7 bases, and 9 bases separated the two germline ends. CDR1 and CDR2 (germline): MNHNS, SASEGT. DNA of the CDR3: TGTGCCAGCAGTGAATTGGCTTGGGAGCAGTACTTC. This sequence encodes CASSELAWEQYF.

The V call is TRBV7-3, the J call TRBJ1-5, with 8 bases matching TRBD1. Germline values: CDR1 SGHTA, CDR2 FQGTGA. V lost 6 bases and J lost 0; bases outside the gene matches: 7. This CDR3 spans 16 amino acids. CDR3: CASSRTGPISNQPQHF. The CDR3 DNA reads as TGTGCCAGCAGTCGGACAGGGCCCATTAGCAATCAGCCCCAGCATTTT.

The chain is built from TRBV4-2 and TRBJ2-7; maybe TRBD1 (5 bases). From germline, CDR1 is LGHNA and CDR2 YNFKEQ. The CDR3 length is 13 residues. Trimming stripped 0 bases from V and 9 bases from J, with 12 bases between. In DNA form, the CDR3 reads TGTGCCAGCAGCCAAGACAGGGCATCCGGGCAGTACTTC. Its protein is CASSQDRASGQYF.

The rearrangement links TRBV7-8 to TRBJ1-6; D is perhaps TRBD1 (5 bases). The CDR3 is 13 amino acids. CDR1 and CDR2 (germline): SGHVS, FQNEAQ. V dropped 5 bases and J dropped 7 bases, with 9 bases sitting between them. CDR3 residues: CASSTDRNSPLHF. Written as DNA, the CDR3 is TGTGCCAGCAGCACCGACAGAAATTCACCCCTCCACTTT.

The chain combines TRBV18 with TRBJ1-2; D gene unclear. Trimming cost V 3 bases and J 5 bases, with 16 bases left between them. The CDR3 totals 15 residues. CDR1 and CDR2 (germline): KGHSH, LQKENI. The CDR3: CASSPGGESGYGYTF. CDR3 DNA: TGTGCCAGCTCACCGGGCGGCGAATCGGGGTATGGCTACACCTTC.

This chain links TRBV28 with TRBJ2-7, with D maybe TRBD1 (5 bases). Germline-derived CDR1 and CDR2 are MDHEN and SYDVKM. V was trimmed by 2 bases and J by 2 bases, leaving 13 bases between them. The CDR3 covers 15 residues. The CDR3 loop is CASSLARALPYEQYF. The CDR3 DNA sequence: TGTGCCAGCAGTTTAGCCAGGGCATTACCCTACGAGCAGTACTTC.

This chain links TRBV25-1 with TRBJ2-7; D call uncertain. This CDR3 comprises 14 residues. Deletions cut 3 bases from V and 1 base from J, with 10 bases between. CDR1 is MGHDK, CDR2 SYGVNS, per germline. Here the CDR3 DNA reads TGTGCCAGCAGTGAGCCCGGTGCTTCCTACGAGCAGTACTTC. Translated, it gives CASSEPGASYEQYF.

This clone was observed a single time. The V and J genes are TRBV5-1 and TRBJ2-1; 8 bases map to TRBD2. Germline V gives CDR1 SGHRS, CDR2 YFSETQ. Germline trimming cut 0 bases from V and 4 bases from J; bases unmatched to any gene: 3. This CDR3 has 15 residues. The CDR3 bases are TGCGCCAGCAGCTTGGCTAGCGGGCCGTACAATGAGCAGTTCTTC. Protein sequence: CASSLASGPYNEQFF.

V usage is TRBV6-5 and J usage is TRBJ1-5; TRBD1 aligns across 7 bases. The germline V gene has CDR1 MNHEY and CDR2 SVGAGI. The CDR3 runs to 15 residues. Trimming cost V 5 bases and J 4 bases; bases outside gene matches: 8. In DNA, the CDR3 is TGTGCCAGCAGTCCACCGACAGGGCCGAATCAGCCCCAGCATTTT. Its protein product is CASSPPTGPNQPQHF.

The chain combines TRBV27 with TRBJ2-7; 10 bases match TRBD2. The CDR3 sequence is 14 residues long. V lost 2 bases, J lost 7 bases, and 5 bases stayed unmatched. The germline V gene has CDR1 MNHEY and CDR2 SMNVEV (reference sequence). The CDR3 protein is CASSLVPSGGEQYF. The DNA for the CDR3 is TGTGCCAGCAGTTTAGTCCCTAGCGGGGGTGAGCAGTACTTC.

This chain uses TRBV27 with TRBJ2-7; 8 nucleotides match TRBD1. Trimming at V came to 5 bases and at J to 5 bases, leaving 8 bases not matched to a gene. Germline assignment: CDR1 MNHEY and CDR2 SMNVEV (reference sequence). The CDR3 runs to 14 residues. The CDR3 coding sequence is TGTGCCAGCAGTCCCCTCGGACAGGGCGACGAGCAGTACTTC. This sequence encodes CASSPLGQGDEQYF.

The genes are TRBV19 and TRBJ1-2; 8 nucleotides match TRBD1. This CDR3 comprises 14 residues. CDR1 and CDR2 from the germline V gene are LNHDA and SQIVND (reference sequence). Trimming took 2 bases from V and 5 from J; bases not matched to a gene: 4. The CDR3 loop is CASSIRQGYYGYTF. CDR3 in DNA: TGTGCCAGTAGTATAAGACAGGGGTATTATGGCTACACCTTC. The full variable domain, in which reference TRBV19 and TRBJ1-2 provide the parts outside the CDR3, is DGGITQSPKYLFRKEGQNVTLSCEQNLNHDAMYWYRQDPGQGLRLIYYSQIVNDFQKGDIAEGYSVSREKKESFPLTVTSAQKNPTAFYLCASSIRQGYYGYTFGSGTRLTVV.